The rows below give T cell receptor beta chains drawn from one sample of a study of cytomegalovirus exposure and HLA in healthy donors. Libraries were prepared by immunoSEQ multiplex PCR; TCRdb keeps only in-frame clonotypes and omits some of them. The profile covers about 110,000 clones, with roughly 70% appearing a single time and around 9.9% taken by the ten largest. The sample taken for sequencing was PBMCs. These receptors all come from a man aged 35-49 years in good health and CMV-seropositive. Each CDR3 is given with its conserved first and last residue. D genes are given only for firm matches. The listing skips clone size in some rows; elsewhere it reads once, few, many or a size class.

few	-	TRBJ1-1	14	TRBV6-5	TGTGCCAGCAGTTACTCCGGCAGGGCTAATGAAGCTTTCTTT	CASSYSGRANEAFF
few	TRBD1	TRBJ1-1	14	TRBV5-5	TGTGCCAGCAGCATAGGGACAGTTGACACTGAAGCTTTCTTT	CASSIGTVDTEAFF
-	-	TRBJ1-1	16	TRBV6-5	TGTGCCAGCAGTTACAGGGGCGCGCCCATGAACACTGAAGCTTTCTTT	CASSYRGAPMNTEAFF
-	TRBD1	TRBJ1-4	13	TRBV9	TGTGCCAGCAGCGGACAGGGGGACGAAAAACTGTTTTTT	CASSGQGDEKLFF
-	-	TRBJ2-7	12	TRBV7-2	TGTGCCAGCACCCTATGGGCGGGAGAGCAGTACTTC	CASTLWAGEQYF
-	-	TRBJ2-2	15	TRBV9	TGTGCCAGCAGCGTAGAAGAGAGTTGGACCGGGGAGCTGTTTTTT	CASSVEESWTGELFF
-	-	TRBJ2-1	14	TRBV7-3	TGTGCCAGCAGCTTAAGTCCAGCGAGGAATGAGCAGTTCTTC	CASSLSPARNEQFF
-	-	TRBJ1-1	12	TRBV5-1	TGCGCCAGCAGGGAGGGGAACACTGAAGCTTTCTTT	CASREGNTEAFF
-	-	TRBJ2-2	17	TRBV30	TGTGCCTGGAGTGTGCTTAGCGGACGTATGAACACCGGGGAGCTGTTTTTT	CAWSVLSGRMNTGELFF
-	TRBD2	TRBJ2-1	15	TRBV9	TGTGCCAGCAGCGTAGAGGGACTAGCGGACAATGAGCAGTTCTTC	CASSVEGLADNEQFF
-	-	TRBJ2-1	17	TRBV19	TGTGCCAGTAGTCCCCCGTGGGGTAGCGGCTCCTACAATGAGCAGTTCTTC	CASSPPWGSGSYNEQFF
-	-	TRBJ2-5	15	TRBV30	TGTGCCTGGGGGCAGGGGTTATCGGGCGGAGAGACCCAGTACTTC	CAWGQGLSGGETQYF
-	-	TRBJ1-2	13	TRBV30	TGTGCCTGGAGGGAACAGGGTTCTTGGGGCTACACCTTC	CAWREQGSWGYTF
-	TRBD1	TRBJ2-1	15	TRBV10-3	TGTGCCATCAGGATAACAGGGGACTCCTACAATGAGCAGTTCTTC	CAIRITGDSYNEQFF
-	TRBD2	TRBJ2-1	14	TRBV19	TGTGCCAGTACCGGGACTAGCGGGTTGGGTGAGCAGTTCTTC	CASTGTSGLGEQFF
-	-	TRBJ2-5	15	TRBV5-5	TGTGCCAGCAGCTTGGCACCTAGGCCCCAAGAGACCCAGTACTTC	CASSLAPRPQETQYF
-	TRBD1	TRBJ1-2	13	TRBV28	TGTGCCAGCAGTCTCGAAGGACAGGGTGGCTACACCTTC	CASSLEGQGGYTF
once	-	TRBJ1-6	14	TRBV7-9	TGTGCCAGCAGCTCGGACACCTATAATTCACCCCTCCACTTT	CASSSDTYNSPLHF
-	-	TRBJ1-5	12	TRBV27	TGTGCCAGCAGTTATATCAATCAGCCCCAGCATTTT	CASSYINQPQHF